This paragraph covers one TCR beta chain sequence. The study sampled blood at baseline, cycle 4 day 1, and cycle 7 day 1. These data belong to a study of OX40 agonist ivuxolimab in advanced cancers. Study as a whole: Patients got intravenous ivuxolimab at 0.01 to 10 mg/kg every 2 weeks.

Method: immunoSEQ multiplex PCR; TCRdb's copy keeps in-frame clones and lacks some. Of approximately 76,000 clones listed, approximately 85% are singletons. The CDR3 is made up of 15 amino acids. Trimming left V 1 base short and J 7 bases short, with 17 bases between. In germline, CDR1 is KGHSH, CDR2 LQKENI. This sequence joins TRBV18 and TRBJ2-7; TRBD1 is a possible D gene (6 bases). Sequenced material: CD4+ or CD8+ T cells sorted from blood, taken in a trial of the OX40 agonist ivuxolimab. This receptor was obtained from an adult with an advanced solid tumor such as melanoma, head and neck, liver or kidney cancer. The CDR3 DNA reads TGTGCCAGCTCACCACGGGCAGGGGTGCCGGGAGAGCAGTACTTC. Protein product: CASSPRAGVPGEQYF.